The sequence of this T cell receptor (beta chain) was determined in a study of T cell responses to AZD1222 COVID-19 vaccine. The data were produced by immunoSEQ multiplex PCR, yet TCRdb's version contains in-frame clones alone and is incomplete. The table has tens of thousands of clones, approximately 90% seen once. Germline V gene lookup returns CDR1 MNHEY and CDR2 SVGEGT. V gave up 2 bases and J gave up 6 bases; unmatched junction bases: 15. The CDR3 totals 18 residues. This TCR was recovered from an adult in good health. The chain is built from TRBV6-2 or TRBV6-3 and TRBJ1-5, with 8 bases aligning to TRBD1. Specimen: peripheral blood, collected on day 0 of AZD1222 vaccination. CDR3 loop: CASSYPPYRGKSVQPQHF. The CDR3 DNA is TGTGCCAGCAGTTACCCCCCCTACAGGGGGAAATCGGTTCAGCCCCAGCATTTT.